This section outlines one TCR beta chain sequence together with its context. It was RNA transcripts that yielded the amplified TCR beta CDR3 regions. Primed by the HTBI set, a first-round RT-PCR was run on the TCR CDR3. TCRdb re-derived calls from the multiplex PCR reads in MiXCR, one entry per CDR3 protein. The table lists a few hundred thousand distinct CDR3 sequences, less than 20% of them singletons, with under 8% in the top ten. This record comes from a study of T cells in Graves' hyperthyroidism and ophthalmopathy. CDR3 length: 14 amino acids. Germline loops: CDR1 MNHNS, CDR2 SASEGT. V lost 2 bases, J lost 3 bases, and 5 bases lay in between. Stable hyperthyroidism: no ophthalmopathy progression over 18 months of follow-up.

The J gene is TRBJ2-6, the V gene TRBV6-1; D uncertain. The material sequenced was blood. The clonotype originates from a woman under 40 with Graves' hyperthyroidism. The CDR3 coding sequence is TGTGCCAGCAGTGAACTTGATGGGGCCAACGTCCTGACTTTC. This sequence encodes CASSELDGANVLTF.